This TCR beta chain was documented in a study of blood T cell repertoires in COVID-19. Germline lookup yields CDR1 LNHNV and CDR2 YYDKDF (reference sequence). The CDR3 runs 16 residues. The J segment lost 4 bases and the V segment lost 1 base, leaving 9 bases of the junction unmatched. Here immunoSEQ multiplex PCR was the method, and the copy in TCRdb shows in-frame clones only, minus some. The sample has 25,000 to 30,000 clones; around 91% are singletons. The chain joins TRBV15 to TRBJ1-2; TRBD1 aligns across 7 bases. The clonotype originates from a woman aged 55-69 years with active COVID-19. The sequencing sample was made of peripheral blood. The CDR3 reads CATSRVRTGGLYGYTF. The CDR3 nucleotides are TGTGCCACCAGCAGAGTCCGGACAGGAGGACTCTATGGCTACACCTTC.